This TCR beta chain came from a study of blood T cell repertoires in COVID-19. Study as a whole: T cells, B-cell-depleted T cells, or PBMCs provided the cDNA or gDNA that served as material.

The CDR3 spans 15 residues. Germline-derived CDR1 and CDR2 are LGHNT and FRNRAP. Trimming pared 6 bases from V and 4 bases from J, leaving 16 bases between. Here immunoSEQ multiplex PCR was the method, and the copy in TCRdb shows in-frame clones only, minus some. The profile shows approximately 400,000 clones, 91% of them singletons. Recruits, aged roughly 18 to 95 years, lived in 24 US areas. Sample: PBMCs or T cells enriched from blood (not recorded which). The rearrangement links TRBV12-5 to TRBJ1-3; D is unclear. The source of this sequence is a woman in her forties who had been exposed to COVID-19. The CDR3 here is CASGSHQASGNTIYF. The CDR3 DNA reads as TGTGCTAGTGGCTCACATCAGGCTTCCGGAAACACCATATATTTT.